The 32 T cell receptor beta chains presented below share a single source sample, sequenced in a study of blood T cell repertoires in COVID-19. TCRdb's table, derived via immunoSEQ multiplex PCR, lists solely in-frame clones and lacks some. Here the sample spans about 320,000 clones, approximately 90% being singletons. The sample consisted of PBMCs or T cells enriched from blood (not recorded which). These receptors all come from a young woman who had recovered from COVID-19.

The chain has TRBV19 and TRBJ1-2; D unresolved. Per germline, CDR1 LNHDA and CDR2 SQIVND (reference sequence). The V end was cut by 1 base, the J end by 5 bases, with 8 bases between. CDR3 length: 13 residues. CDR3 amino acids: CASSIVGPYGYTF. The DNA of the CDR3 is TGTGCCAGTAGTATAGTTGGGCCATATGGCTACACCTTC.

The chain links TRBV5-1 to TRBJ1-1; 8 bases fit TRBD1. The length of the CDR3 is 14 residues. The germline gives CDR1 SGHRS, CDR2 YFSETQ. J gave up 5 bases and V 2 bases, and 5 bases lay outside the gene matches. The CDR3 sequence is CASSLGTGLTEAFF. The CDR3 nucleotides are TGCGCCAGCAGCTTAGGGACAGGACTGACTGAAGCTTTCTTT.

The rearrangement links TRBV9 to TRBJ1-2, with TRBD1 identical over 7 bases. With V trimmed by 5 bases and J by 14 bases, 15 bases remained unmatched. Germline-derived CDR1 and CDR2 are SGDLS and YYNGEE. The CDR3 consists of 13 residues. The CDR3: CASSLNTGVGWTF. DNA for the CDR3: TGTGCCAGCAGTCTTAACACAGGGGTTGGGTGGACCTTC. Drawing the rest from reference TRBV9 and TRBJ1-2, the complete variable domain is DSGVTQTPKHLITATGQRVTLRCSPRSGDLSVYWYQQSLDQGLQFLIQYYNGEERAKGNILERFSAQQFPDLHSELNLSSLELGDSALYFCASSLNTGVGWTFGSGTRLTVV.

This chain links TRBV7-9 with TRBJ1-2; the D gene is possibly TRBD1 (5 bases). The CDR3 is 17 residues long. Germline V gene data show CDR1 as SEHNR and CDR2 as FQNEAQ (reference sequence). V was cut by 1 base and J by 3 bases, with 18 bases left in between. The CDR3 reads CASSLVNFGPGDYGYTF. The CDR3 DNA reads TGTGCCAGCAGCTTAGTCAATTTCGGACCGGGGGACTATGGCTACACCTTC.

This clone appeared a single time. The rearrangement links TRBV18 to TRBJ2-5, with D unclear. The CDR3 spans 17 residues. The germline V gene encodes CDR1 KGHSH and CDR2 LQKENI. Trimming stripped 0 bases from V and 9 bases from J, with 23 bases between. CDR3 coding DNA: TGTGCCAGCTCACCACCGTCGGGTTCCACCAATTTTAGATCCCAGTACTTC. This gives the protein CASSPPSGSTNFRSQYF.

V gene TRBV2 combines with J gene TRBJ1-1; 8 bases map to TRBD1. Germline lookup yields CDR1 SNHLY and CDR2 FYNNEI. The CDR3 runs 12 residues. The V segment lost 5 bases and the J segment 6 bases; nucleotides outside the gene matches: 2. CDR3 residues: CASSNRGAEAFF. CDR3 coding DNA: TGTGCCAGCAGTAACAGGGGGGCTGAAGCTTTCTTT.

The chain combines TRBV6-1 with TRBJ1-5; the D gene is possibly TRBD1 (6 bases). Per germline, CDR1 MNHNS and CDR2 SASEGT. The CDR3 totals 15 residues. Trimming left V 3 bases short and J 6 bases short, with 15 bases between. CDR3 in amino acids: CASSDHGGAGQPQHF. The CDR3 DNA sequence: TGTGCCAGCAGTGACCATGGGGGGGCCGGTCAGCCCCAGCATTTT.

V and J are TRBV18 and TRBJ2-3; 9 positions match TRBD2. The CDR3 runs to 15 residues. The V gene's germline CDR1 is KGHSH and CDR2 LQKENI. Unmatched junction bases numbered 3, after V lost 4 bases and J lost 1 base. The DNA of the CDR3 is TGTGCCAGCTCACTGACTAGCGGACGCACAGATACGCAGTATTTT. Translation gives CASSLTSGRTDTQYF.

This sequence joins TRBV30 and TRBJ1-1; 9 bases map to TRBD1. The CDR3 is 14 residues long. Germline CDR1 and CDR2: GTSNPN and SVGIG (reference sequence). Unmatched junction bases numbered 2, after V lost 3 bases and J lost 0 bases. The CDR3 nucleotides read TGTGCCTGGAGAAGGGACAGGGTGAACACTGAAGCTTTCTTT. It translates to CAWRRDRVNTEAFF.

The rearrangement joins TRBV5-4 to TRBJ2-5, with TRBD1 as a possible D gene (6 bases). CDR1 and CDR2 (germline): SGHNT, YYREEE (reference sequence). There are 14 residues in the CDR3. Trimming removed 0 bases at V and 1 base at J, with 7 bases between. The CDR3 loop reads CASSLAQGQETQYF. Written as DNA, the CDR3 is TGTGCCAGCAGCTTGGCACAGGGCCAAGAGACCCAGTACTTC.

This rearrangement joins TRBV7-8 to TRBJ1-4, with D possibly TRBD1 on 5 matching bases. With 0 bases removed from V and 8 bases from J, the gap between germline ends came to 16 bases. The germline CDR1 and CDR2 sequences are SGHVS and FQNEAQ. This CDR3 region has 16 residues. For the CDR3, the DNA is TGTGCCAGCAGCTTAGCGGGTCTGGGGGGGGAGGAAAAACTGTTTTTT. This translates into CASSLAGLGGEEKLFF.

The chain joins TRBV5-1 to TRBJ2-5, with 9 bases lining up with TRBD1. Germline V gene sequence: CDR1 SGHRS, CDR2 YFSETQ. Trimming cost V 8 bases and J 1 base; bases outside gene matches: 6. The CDR3 is made up of 14 amino acids. CDR3 sequence reads: CASWTGVSQETQYF. The DNA for the CDR3 is TGCGCCAGTTGGACAGGGGTGAGCCAAGAGACCCAGTACTTC.

This clone was detected only once. The chain carries TRBV6-2 or TRBV6-3 and TRBJ2-7; 11 positions match TRBD2. Germline CDR1 reads MNHEY; CDR2 reads SVGEGT. Trimming at V came to 5 bases and at J to 7 bases, leaving 13 bases not matched to a gene. CDR3 length: 16 amino acids. The CDR3 coding sequence is TGTGCCAGCAGTAAACTAGCGGGGGTAGCCTTCGCTGAGCAGTACTTC. This sequence encodes CASSKLAGVAFAEQYF.

The CDR3 sequence is CASSPQGGELSGNTIYF. The CDR3 DNA sequence: TGTGCCAGCTCCCCCCAGGGGGGAGAACTCTCTGGAAACACCATATATTTT. This sequence joins TRBV2 and TRBJ1-3, with 7 nucleotides matching TRBD1. After removal of 8 bases from V and 0 bases from J, the junction contained 13 bases not matched to a gene. Germline CDR1 reads SNHLY; CDR2 reads FYNNEI. The CDR3 covers 17 residues.

The chain couples TRBV6-5 to TRBJ1-1, with TRBD1 identical over 7 bases. Germline trimming cut 7 bases from V and 1 base from J; bases unmatched to any gene: 9. The length of the CDR3 is 15 residues. Germline values: CDR1 MNHEY, CDR2 SVGAGI. CDR3 sequence reads: CASTPQGGTNTEAFF. CDR3 nucleotide sequence: TGTGCCAGCACCCCCCAGGGGGGAACGAACACTGAAGCTTTCTTT.

This clone was observed a handful of times. This rearrangement joins TRBV7-9 to TRBJ1-1; D is possibly TRBD1 (6 bases). This CDR3 has 14 residues. From germline, CDR1 is SEHNR and CDR2 FQNEAQ (reference sequence). Trimming cost V 2 bases and J 5 bases, with 12 bases left between them. CDR3 residues: CASSLYDRTTEAFF. CDR3 DNA: TGTGCCAGCAGCTTATATGACAGGACGACTGAAGCTTTCTTT.

This chain links TRBV30 with TRBJ2-7; D is possibly TRBD2 (5 bases). Looked up from germline, CDR1 is GTSNPN and CDR2 is SVGIG (reference sequence). CDR3 length equals 13 residues. V lost 0 bases to trimming and J lost 6 bases, with 12 bases between them. The CDR3 spells CAWSVGRTSEQYF. In DNA, the CDR3 is TGTGCCTGGAGTGTAGGCCGGACTTCCGAGCAGTACTTC.

The gene calls are TRBV6-5 and TRBJ1-3; the D gene is possibly TRBD1 (5 bases). Trimming shortened V by 5 bases and J by 8 bases, and 16 bases separated the two germline ends. The CDR3 runs to 14 residues. Germline V gene sequence: CDR1 MNHEY, CDR2 SVGAGI. The CDR3 nucleotides read TGTGCCAGCAGTCCTACTGGCAGGGTGGACACCATATATTTT. It codes for CASSPTGRVDTIYF.

The V gene is TRBV12-3 or TRBV12-4, the J gene TRBJ1-2, with D tentatively TRBD1 (6 bases). Trimming took 2 bases from V and 8 from J, leaving 12 bases between them. The CDR3 length is 13 residues. The chain's CDR3 is CASSLRGSGGYTF. The CDR3 nucleotides read TGTGCCAGCAGTTTAAGGGGGTCCGGCGGCTACACCTTC.

The chain couples TRBV11-2 to TRBJ1-1; a possible D gene is TRBD1 (5 bases). The germline V gene encodes CDR1 SGHAT and CDR2 FQNNGV. The CDR3 totals 12 residues. V lost 6 bases to trimming and J lost 8 bases, with 13 bases between them. CDR3 DNA sequence: TGTGCCAGCAGGCTTAGACAGACAGAAGCTTTCTTT. Encoded protein: CASRLRQTEAFF.

This clone was found once. The chain recombines TRBV6-6 with TRBJ2-1; 8 bases line up with TRBD2. Unmatched junction bases numbered 13, after V lost 8 bases and J lost 4 bases. Germline V gives CDR1 MNHNY, CDR2 SVGAGI (reference sequence). The CDR3 totals 16 residues. The CDR3 spells CASGRGGLSLYNEQFF. DNA of the CDR3: TGTGCCAGCGGTCGCGGGGGGCTAAGCTTATACAATGAGCAGTTCTTC.

The chain joins TRBV2 to TRBJ1-5, with D perhaps matching TRBD1 (6 bases). From germline, CDR1 is SNHLY and CDR2 FYNNEI. The CDR3 has 13 residues. V was clipped by 5 bases and J by 7 bases, with 12 bases between them. CDR3 sequence (DNA): TGTGCCAGCAGTTCGCAGGGGCACCAGCCCCAGCATTTT. This codes for CASSSQGHQPQHF.

The chain uses TRBV9 and TRBJ2-1, with D tentatively TRBD2 (6 bases). The germline V gene encodes CDR1 SGDLS and CDR2 YYNGEE. The germline V and J ends were trimmed by 4 bases and 0 bases, with 14 bases remaining between them. This CDR3 comprises 16 residues. The CDR3 region is CASSPGEIASYNEQFF. The CDR3 nucleotides read TGTGCCAGCAGCCCGGGGGAGATCGCCTCCTACAATGAGCAGTTCTTC.

The chain employs TRBV4-1 and TRBJ2-5; perhaps TRBD1 as D (6 bases). The germline CDR1 and CDR2 sequences are MGHRA and YSYEKL. The CDR3 is made up of 19 amino acids. V lost 0 bases to trimming and J lost 1 base, with 21 bases between them. This CDR3 reads CASSQESTMPGTLQETQYF. DNA of the CDR3: TGCGCCAGCAGCCAAGAGTCAACCATGCCCGGGACACTCCAAGAGACCCAGTACTTC.

This chain joins TRBV5-1 and TRBJ1-2; the D gene is possibly TRBD1 (5 bases). The V end lost 8 bases, the J end lost 5 bases, and 22 bases lay between the germline ends. Germline V lookup: CDR1 SGHRS, CDR2 YFSETQ. The CDR3 has 15 residues. CDR3 sequence: CASTPGSQVSYGYTF. CDR3 nucleotide sequence: TGCGCCAGTACGCCGGGCTCACAGGTTTCGTATGGCTACACCTTC.

In DNA form, the CDR3 reads TGTGCCTGGGGGGCGACAGGCACAGGGGGCTACACCTTC. Its translation is CAWGATGTGGYTF. The chain links TRBV30 to TRBJ1-2; a weak D match, TRBD1 (6 bases). The V gene's germline CDR1 is GTSNPN and CDR2 SVGIG (reference sequence). The CDR3 sequence is 13 residues long. V lost 5 bases to trimming and J lost 8 bases, with 18 bases between them.

CDR3 coding DNA: TGCGCCAGCAGCTTCGCGGAGAGCTCCTATAATTCACCCCTCCACTTT. The encoded protein is CASSFAESSYNSPLHF. The V call is TRBV5-1, the J call TRBJ1-6; D is ambiguous. Germline lookup yields CDR1 SGHRS and CDR2 YFSETQ. Trimming took off 2 bases at V and 0 bases at J, with 9 bases between the two ends. The CDR3 runs 16 residues.

The chain carries TRBV20-1 and TRBJ1-2; TRBD1 might be the D (6 bases). Between the trimmed V and J ends, which lost 1 base and 12 bases, there was a span of 12 bases. The CDR3 runs to 11 residues. Germline lookup yields CDR1 DFQATT and CDR2 SNEGSKA (reference sequence). The CDR3 here is CSARVVRGDTF. CDR3 coding DNA: TGCAGTGCTAGAGTTGTCAGGGGAGACACCTTC.

The chain carries TRBV2 and TRBJ1-2; TRBD1 aligns across 10 bases. V dropped 3 bases and J dropped 3; count of bases not matched to a gene: 4. Germline loops: CDR1 SNHLY, CDR2 FYNNEI. The CDR3 is 15 residues long. CDR3 loop: CASSDRTGGYYGYTF. DNA for the CDR3: TGTGCCAGCAGTGACAGGACAGGGGGTTACTATGGCTACACCTTC.

The V call is TRBV4-1, the J call TRBJ1-4, with D possibly being TRBD1 (5 bases). Deletions cut 0 bases from V and 6 bases from J, with 11 bases between. Germline loops: CDR1 MGHRA, CDR2 YSYEKL. The CDR3 sequence is 15 residues long. DNA of the CDR3: TGCGCCAGCAGCCAAGACGGGGGAGGGGATGAAAAACTGTTTTTT. Protein: CASSQDGGGDEKLFF.

This sequence joins TRBV5-4 and TRBJ2-3; 7 nucleotides match TRBD1. CDR1 and CDR2 (germline): SGHNT, YYREEE (reference sequence). This CDR3 region has 15 residues. The V and J ends lost 4 bases and 1 base, in that order; junction bases with no gene match: 6. CDR3 sequence (DNA): TGTGCCAGCAGCATCGGGACAGCCGGCACAGATACGCAGTATTTT. Its protein is CASSIGTAGTDTQYF.

The rearrangement uses TRBV6-5 and TRBJ2-1; 11 bases match TRBD2. Germline V lookup: CDR1 MNHEY, CDR2 SVGAGI. Unmatched junction bases numbered 7, after V lost 2 bases and J lost 7 bases. The CDR3 spans 16 residues. The CDR3 DNA reads as TGTGCCAGCAGTTACCGGCTAGCGGGGGGTTTTAATGAGCAGTTCTTC. Translated, it gives CASSYRLAGGFNEQFF.